The rows below give T cell receptor beta chains drawn from one sample of a study of T cells in Graves' hyperthyroidism and ophthalmopathy. TCRdb re-derived calls from the multiplex PCR reads in MiXCR, one entry per CDR3 protein. Of fewer than 550,000 distinct CDR3 sequences listed, around 22% are singletons. The sample was blood. The origin of the receptors is a woman in her thirties with Graves' ophthalmopathy. Each CDR3 is given with its conserved first and last residue. D genes are given only for firm matches. Clone size is not always given. Where it is, it says once, few, many or a class for expanded clones.

TRBJ1-5 | TRBV12-3/TRBV12-4 | many | - | TGTGCCAGCAGTTTAGGGGGCTTTGGCAATCAGCCCCAGCATTTT | CASSLGGFGNQPQHF
TRBJ2-5 | TRBV9 | many | - | TGTGCCAGCAGCAGAGGGGATCGGGAGACCCAGTACTTC | CASSRGDRETQYF
TRBJ1-1 | TRBV4-1 | many | - | TGCGCCAGCAGCCAAGATTCAGGTTCCCTCATGAACACTGAAGCTTTCTTT | CASSQDSGSLMNTEAFF
TRBJ2-7 | TRBV10-3 | - | TRBD1 | TGTGCCGCAGGGGGAGAGGTCCTCGGGGAGCAGTACTTC | CAAGGEVLGEQYF
TRBJ2-3 | TRBV2 | - | - | TGTGCCAGCAGGCCGGTTGTAGATACGCAGTATTTT | CASRPVVDTQYF
TRBJ1-1 | TRBV12-3/TRBV12-4 | many | - | TGTGCCAGCAGTTTAGCCTCCAAGAACACTGAAGCTTTCTTT | CASSLASKNTEAFF
TRBJ1-1 | TRBV6-4 | many | TRBD1 | TGTGCCAGCAGTGCCCCAGGTAGGGACAGCGGAGTTTCGGGAGCTTTCTTT | CASSAPGRDSGVSGAFF
TRBJ2-3 | TRBV6-4 | - | TRBD2 | TGTGCCAGCAGCTCGACTAGCGGGAGTATAATCGCAGATACGCAGTATTTT | CASSSTSGSIIADTQYF
TRBJ2-7 | TRBV12-3/TRBV12-4 | - | TRBD1 | TGTGCCAGCAGTTTAACGGGACAGGTACACTACGAGCAGTACTTC | CASSLTGQVHYEQYF
TRBJ2-7 | TRBV27 | few | - | TGTGCCAGCAGTACCCAGCCCCGGGGCTCCTACGAGCAGTACTTC | CASSTQPRGSYEQYF
TRBJ1-2 | TRBV14 | many | TRBD1 | TGTGCCAGCAGCCCGCGGACAGGGGGCGCTTATGGCTACACCTTC | CASSPRTGGAYGYTF
TRBJ2-7 | TRBV20-1 | many | - | TGCAGTGCTAAAACCGGGACGAGCGAGCAGTACTTC | CSAKTGTSEQYF
TRBJ1-1 | TRBV20-1 | many | - | TGCAGTGCTGACGGACGAAAGACGGGAGGGACTGAAGCTTTCTTT | CSADGRKTGGTEAFF
TRBJ2-7 | TRBV2 | - | TRBD1 | TGTGCCAGCACGGGACAGGGAACCGAGCCGAGCTCCTACGAGCAGTACTTC | CASTGQGTEPSSYEQYF
TRBJ2-5 | TRBV7-6 | many | - | TGTGCCAGCAGCCTATCGTTCGGGTTAGAGACCCAGTACTTC | CASSLSFGLETQYF
TRBJ2-7 | TRBV6-2/TRBV6-3 | few | - | TGTGCCAGCAGTTACGGAGGTTTCAGCTCCTACGAGCAGTACTTC | CASSYGGFSSYEQYF
TRBJ1-5 | TRBV2 | many | - | TGTGCCAGCAGCATACGGGCCAGGGGAGATCAGCCCCAGCATTTT | CASSIRARGDQPQHF
TRBJ1-2 | TRBV11-2 | few | TRBD1 | TGTGCCAGCAGCTTATCAGGGGGTAATAGCTATGGCTACACCTTC | CASSLSGGNSYGYTF
TRBJ1-5 | TRBV28 | - | - | TGTGCCAGCAGTTTGCTAGGGTTTATGTTGGGCAATCAGCCCCAGCATTTT | CASSLLGFMLGNQPQHF
TRBJ2-2 | TRBV7-9 | few | - | TGTGCCAGCAAGAAGATAAGCGGGGAGCTGTTTTTT | CASKKISGELFF
TRBJ1-6 | TRBV5-1 | few | - | TGCGCCAGCAGCCCGGGCCGGGATCGTAATTCACCCCTCCACTTT | CASSPGRDRNSPLHF
TRBJ1-2 | TRBV29-1 | many | TRBD1 | TGCAGCGGCCAGGGGGCTAACTATGGCTACACCTTC | CSGQGANYGYTF
TRBJ2-7 | TRBV11-2 | - | - | TGTGCCAGCAGCTTAGGCCTTGACAACGAGCAGTACTTC | CASSLGLDNEQYF
TRBJ2-5 | TRBV6-5 | many | - | TGTGCCAGCACCTCGGCGGGGCAAGAGACCCAGTACTTC | CASTSAGQETQYF
TRBJ1-2 | TRBV30 | many | TRBD1 | TGTGCCTGGAACCGGGACAGGGGGGACTATGGCTACACCTTC | CAWNRDRGDYGYTF
TRBJ1-1 | TRBV6-2/TRBV6-3 | - | - | TGTGCCAGCAGTTACAAGGTCACTGAAGCTTTCTTT | CASSYKVTEAFF
TRBJ2-7 | TRBV19 | - | TRBD1 | TGTGCCAGTAGTGACGGACAGGTGATCTACGAGCAGTACTTC | CASSDGQVIYEQYF
TRBJ2-5 | TRBV7-9 | many | - | TGTGCCAGCAGCTTAACTTTCTTGGCCCCAGGGGAGACCCAGTACTTC | CASSLTFLAPGETQYF
TRBJ1-1 | TRBV28 | many | TRBD1 | TGTGCCAGCAGTTTCTATGGGACAGGTTTTTTAGGAGCTTTCTTT | CASSFYGTGFLGAFF
TRBJ1-2 | TRBV7-3 | many | - | TGTGCCAGCAGCTTAACGGGCGGCGAATATGGCTACACCTTC | CASSLTGGEYGYTF
TRBJ1-2 | TRBV9 | many | - | TGTGCCAGCAGCGTAGCTACGACGGGCTACACCTTC | CASSVATTGYTF
TRBJ1-1 | TRBV6-5 | - | - | TGTGCCAGCAGTTACTTCGGCAGCTACACTGATGCTTTCTTT | CASSYFGSYTDAFF
TRBJ1-3 | TRBV5-1 | many | - | TGCGCCAGCAGCTTGGGGGAATTGGGACCTGGAAACACCATATATTTT | CASSLGELGPGNTIYF
TRBJ2-7 | TRBV12-3/TRBV12-4 | - | - | TGTGCCAGCAGTTTATATAGATCAGGCAGCTACGAGCAGTACTTC | CASSLYRSGSYEQYF
TRBJ2-2 | TRBV24-1 | many | - | TGTGCCACCAGTGAACCTAACAGCGGGGAGCTGTTTTTT | CATSEPNSGELFF
TRBJ2-7 | TRBV5-5 | - | TRBD1 | TGTGCCAGCAGCGGGAAGGGGGCCCATTCTATATACGAGCAGTACTTC | CASSGKGAHSIYEQYF
TRBJ2-7 | TRBV4-1 | - | TRBD2 | TGCGCCAGCAGCCATATCGGGACTAGCGGGGGGACCTCCTACGAGCAGTACTTC | CASSHIGTSGGTSYEQYF
TRBJ2-7 | TRBV30 | - | TRBD1 | TGTGCCTGGAACAGGGGCTCCTACGAGCAGTACTTC | CAWNRGSYEQYF
TRBJ2-7 | TRBV20-1 | few | TRBD1 | TGCAGTGCTAGAGATGGGACAGGGGCCTCCTACGAGCAGTACTTC | CSARDGTGASYEQYF
TRBJ1-2 | TRBV29-1 | many | - | TGCAGCGTTGAAGGTAATCCGACAGCTCCCCACTACTATGGCTACACCTTC | CSVEGNPTAPHYYGYTF
TRBJ2-5 | TRBV6-1 | many | - | TGTGCCCGGACAGTAGGAGAGACCCAGTACTTC | CARTVGETQYF
TRBJ2-5 | TRBV6-1 | - | TRBD2 | TGTGCCAGCAGTGTAGCTAGCGGGAGACAAGAGACCCAGTACTTC | CASSVASGRQETQYF
TRBJ1-1 | TRBV4-1 | - | - | TGCGCCAGCAGCCAACTCCACCGGGGGCCGAACACTGAAGCTTTCTTT | CASSQLHRGPNTEAFF
TRBJ2-7 | TRBV30 | many | - | TGTGCCTGGAGTGTAGGTTTCTACGAGCAGTACTTC | CAWSVGFYEQYF
TRBJ1-5 | TRBV9 | - | - | TGTGCCAGCAGCGGCGACAGTTGGAATCAGCCCCAGCATTTT | CASSGDSWNQPQHF
TRBJ1-1 | TRBV6-5 | many | TRBD1 | TGTGCCAGCAGTTACTCTTCCGGGACAGGGGTGAACACTGAAGCTTTCTTT | CASSYSSGTGVNTEAFF